Sequencing of this T cell receptor beta chain was carried out in a study of human T cells and chemical hapten exposure (dated by TCRdb to about 2021). In terms of the full investigation: For sensitization, 2% DPC in acetone was applied to a 2 cm by 2 cm area of upper inner arm skin. For TCR sequencing, blood came from about 29 alopecia patients at anywhere from one to four time points (pre-sensitization, 2, 6 and 24 weeks). Blood was sampled from patients pre-sensitization (week 0) and at 2, 6 and about 24 weeks after DPC sensitization. Most of the patients in the cohort were female, and the cohort covered alopecia areata with under or over 50% scalp involvement, alopecia totalis and alopecia universalis. Libraries were pooled for sequencing, and per-sample TCR yields varied mainly because of small differences in library volumes within the pool. In alopecia patients, the study followed how the peripheral blood TCR repertoire changed in vivo over primary and secondary sensitization to diphenylcyclopropenone (DPC), a hapten. Patch testing on the upper back used Finn chambers containing 0.01% DPC, with scoring done after 6 days according to International Contact Dermatitis Research Group standards. Throughout the study period of around 24 weeks, patients also received therapeutic DPC doses to the scalp every week. Results the study describes overall, beyond this receptor: Patch test score correlated positively with the number of PT1 expanded TCRs, reaching significance at thresholds 8, 16 and 32 but not at 4. DPC sensitization did not change the number of TCRs with a frequency above 1 in 1000, and there was no evidence of changes in global repertoire structure. Repeated subsampling changed both the strength of the expansion versus patch-test correlation and the threshold at which the correlation became significant. All patients had alopecia, a presumed autoimmune disease, so their immune response might differ from that of healthy individuals. Compared with pre-sensitization or healthy control sets, expanded TCRs formed significantly more large CDR3 similarity clusters, which is consistent with antigen-driven responses.

The table lists this clonotype with many counts. What antigen it recognizes has not been identified. No base qualities exist here, and no much larger clone lies one base off it. The time point label corresponds to: pre-sensitization, week 0. Read against the paper, the sample's treatment or condition label means: therapeutic diphenylcyclopropenone sensitization with weekly scalp DPC. At each patch-test visit, blood was drawn before the patch test was applied. Patients were eligible if aged 18 to 70, diagnosed with alopecia and judged suitable for DPC therapy, and pregnant patients were excluded. Total RNA was extracted from unfractionated whole blood that had been collected in Tempus Blood RNA tubes. The method was RACE. Instrument used: NextSeq 500. Library preparation attached unique molecular identifiers to individual cDNA molecules for quantitative, reproducible TCR counting. Both TCR alpha and TCR beta chains were sequenced from each blood RNA sample. The paper's data handling went like this. A median of around 96,000 TCRs per sample was observed, with a range of about 20,000 to 750,000. V, J and CDR3 annotation of the TCR reads was carried out using the Decombinator software suite. To make PS versus PT1 abundance plots, every sample was subsampled to the same number of TCRs (28,000). Expanded TCRs were defined as absent before sensitization and observed at least eight times at the 2-week time point. The raw public reads went through TCRdb reprocessing: fastp at Q25, MiXCR clone calling, in-frame beta chains kept. Rows with one shared CDR3 protein collapse into an entry with the most common genes and DNA. In this record, the V and J calls reflect TCRdb's handling and not the investigators' own analysis. The sample records 250,000 or so distinct CDR3 sequences, approximately 7.5% of which are singletons. The ten most abundant clones make up about 1.2% of the sample.

Material: whole blood, obtained in connection with sensitization to the hapten diphenylcyclopropenone (DPC). This receptor was obtained from a man aged 18 to 29 with alopecia areata. Some clones in this sample may be carry-over from other donors' samples.

The DNA reads as follows: TGTGCCAGCCATTTCCCAGCCCAGCATTTT. Translated, this gives CASHFPAQHF. The receptor chain draws on TRBV27 and TRBJ1-5; too little of a D gene remains to name it. The CDR3 contains 10 residues, cysteine and phenylalanine counted. The read is trimmed to its CDR3 DNA, 30 bases read in frame from base 1. V loses 8 bases of germline sequence and J loses 11 bases, and the interval between the two ends is 10 bases. The CDR1 and CDR2 encoded by the germline V gene (reference sequence) are MNHEY and SMNVEV.